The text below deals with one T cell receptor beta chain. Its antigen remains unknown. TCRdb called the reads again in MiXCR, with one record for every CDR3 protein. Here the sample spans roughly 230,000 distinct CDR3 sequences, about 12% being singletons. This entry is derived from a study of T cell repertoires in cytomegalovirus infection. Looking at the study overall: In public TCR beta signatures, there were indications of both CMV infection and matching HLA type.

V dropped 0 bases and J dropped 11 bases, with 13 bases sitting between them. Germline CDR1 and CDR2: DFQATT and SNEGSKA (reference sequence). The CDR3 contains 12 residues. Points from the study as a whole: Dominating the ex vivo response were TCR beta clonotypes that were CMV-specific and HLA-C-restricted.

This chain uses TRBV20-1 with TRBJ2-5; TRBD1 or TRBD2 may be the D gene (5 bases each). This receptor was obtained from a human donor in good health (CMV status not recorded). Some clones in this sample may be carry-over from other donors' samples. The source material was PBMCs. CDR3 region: CSAREAGTKQYF. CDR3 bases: TGCAGTGCTAGAGAAGCAGGGACCAAGCAGTACTTC.